The 11 T cell receptor beta chains given below trace back to one sample, sequenced in a study of radiotherapy plus CTLA-4 blockade in lung cancer. Clones were read by immunoSEQ multiplex PCR, and TCRdb kept only the in-frame ones, dropping some. There are roughly 110,000 clones in the sample; 70% to 90% occur only once, and roughly 2.5% lies in the top ten. The source material was peripheral blood, sampled from a patient treated with radiotherapy plus ipilimumab. These receptors all stem from a human donor with non-small cell lung cancer that progressed on radiotherapy plus ipilimumab. Some clones in this sample may be carry-over from other donors' samples.

The chain is built from TRBV6-6 and TRBJ1-2, with unresolved D. V was clipped by 7 bases and J by 2 bases, with 11 bases between them. The CDR3 covers 13 residues. Germline V gene lookup returns CDR1 MNHNY and CDR2 SVGAGI (reference sequence). The DNA of the CDR3 is TGTGCCAGCACCGAGGGCCTAAACTATGGCTACACCTTC. Amino acids: CASTEGLNYGYTF.

The V gene is TRBV6-1, the J gene TRBJ2-7, with 7 bases that match TRBD1. Germline V lookup: CDR1 MNHNS, CDR2 SASEGT. The CDR3 has 14 amino acids. J was trimmed by 3 bases and V by 6 bases; bases with no gene match: 8. CDR3 DNA: TGTGCCAGCAGGGGACAGAGTCAAGGCTACGAGCAGTACTTC. Its translation is CASRGQSQGYEQYF.

CDR3 in DNA: TGTGCCAGCAGTTTAAACGGGGTTTATGGCAATCAGCCCCAGCATTTT. This translates into CASSLNGVYGNQPQHF. V is TRBV27 and J is TRBJ1-5; the D is unclear. The V gene's germline CDR1 is MNHEY and CDR2 SMNVEV (reference sequence). The V gene lost 2 bases and the J gene lost 2 bases, with 13 bases spanning the gap. The CDR3 has 16 amino acids.

This CDR3 is CATQPRPGYGYTF. In DNA form, the CDR3 reads TGTGCCACACAACCGAGACCAGGCTATGGCTACACCTTC. The chain recombines TRBV6-1 with TRBJ1-2; D is ambiguous. V was cut by 10 bases and J by 4 bases, with 16 bases left in between. CDR3 size: 13 residues. The germline gives CDR1 MNHNS, CDR2 SASEGT.

The rearrangement joins TRBV2 to TRBJ2-1; TRBD1 matches at 7 bases. This CDR3 has 16 amino acids. The V and J ends lost 6 bases and 2 bases, in that order; junction bases with no gene match: 10. The germline V gene encodes CDR1 SNHLY and CDR2 FYNNEI. In DNA, the CDR3 is TGTGCCAGCAGGCCCAACAGGGGTCGTACCTACAATGAGCAGTTCTTC. It is translated as CASRPNRGRTYNEQFF.

This chain connects TRBV30 to TRBJ1-6; D is possibly TRBD1 (5 bases). This CDR3 has 13 amino acids. The germline gives CDR1 GTSNPN, CDR2 SVGIG (reference sequence). Deletions cut 2 bases from V and 6 bases from J, with 8 bases between. The CDR3 loop is CAWSRDLNSPLHF. For the CDR3, the DNA is TGTGCCTGGAGTCGGGACCTTAATTCACCCCTCCACTTT.

V usage is TRBV10-1 and J usage is TRBJ2-1; TRBD1 agrees at 8 bases. The J segment lost 4 bases and the V segment lost 1 base, leaving 3 bases of the junction unmatched. Germline-derived CDR1 and CDR2 are WNHNN and SYGVQD (reference sequence). This CDR3 region has 15 residues. CDR3 DNA sequence: TGCGCCAGCAGTGAGTTGACAGGGGAGTACAATGAGCAGTTCTTC. This encodes CASSELTGEYNEQFF.

The rearrangement links TRBV5-4 to TRBJ1-1; D is unclear. From germline, CDR1 is SGHNT and CDR2 YYREEE (reference sequence). There are 14 residues in the CDR3. Trimming cost V 4 bases and J 4 bases, with 14 bases left between them. CDR3 residues: CASSLEYLATEAFF. CDR3 nucleotides: TGTGCCAGCAGCCTAGAATATTTGGCCACTGAAGCTTTCTTT.

This chain connects TRBV28 to TRBJ1-5; maybe TRBD1 (6 bases). V lost 7 bases, J lost 3 bases, and 13 bases lay in between. Germline CDR1 MDHEN, CDR2 SYDVKM. There are 14 residues in the CDR3. The chain's CDR3 is CASTSRGINQPQHF. CDR3 coding DNA: TGTGCCAGCACCTCCAGGGGTATCAATCAGCCCCAGCATTTT.

This chain connects TRBV10-3 to TRBJ1-4; D is uncertain. CDR1 is ENHRY and CDR2 is SYGVKD in the germline V gene. V was trimmed by 0 bases and J by 0 bases, leaving 8 bases between them. The length of the CDR3 is 16 residues. The CDR3 region is CAISESSSATNEKLFF. As DNA, the CDR3 is TGTGCCATCAGTGAGTCGAGCAGCGCAACTAATGAAAAACTGTTTTTT.

This sequence joins TRBV7-3 and TRBJ2-7; perhaps TRBD1 as D (5 bases). CDR1 and CDR2 (germline): SGHTA, FQGTGA. Between the trimmed V and J ends, which lost 2 bases and 6 bases, there was a span of 17 bases. CDR3 length: 15 residues. The CDR3: CASSLLGQGLGEQYF. CDR3 in DNA: TGTGCCAGCAGCTTATTAGGGCAGGGTCTGGGCGAGCAGTACTTC. Together with reference TRBV7-3 and TRBJ2-7, the CDR3 gives the full variable domain: GAGVSQTPSNKVTEKGKYVELRCDPISGHTALYWYRQSLGQGPEFLIYFQGTGAADDSGLPNDRFFAVRPEGSVSTLKIQRTERGDSAVYLCASSLLGQGLGEQYFGPGTRLTVT.